This is a list of T cell receptor beta chains from one sample in a study of blood T cell repertoires in COVID-19. Only in-frame clones appear in the TCRdb table, and some are missing; sequencing was by immunoSEQ multiplex PCR. The repertoire holds 200,000 to 250,000 clones, with 85% as singletons. The sequenced sample was peripheral blood. The receptors come from an older woman with active or convalescent COVID-19. Both conserved end residues are trimmed from each CDR3.

v_call	cdr3_aa
TRBV19	ASMDRAGEETQY
TRBV5-1	ASSPGLAAYNEQF
TRBV12-3/TRBV12-4	ASRRDSGNTIY
TRBV6-5	ASSSDRIAYGYT
TRBV5-1	ASSLDPQGARGYT
TRBV9	ASSVLSGGVQETQY
TRBV6-2/TRBV6-3	ASSSLSGRAYEQY
TRBV1	TTHYEGAALYEQY
TRBV2	ASSEGGGAWGYT
TRBV6-4	ASSDGPGVGNEQF
TRBV11-2	ASSLGAGAEPPGETQY
TRBV7-8	ASSPAGASGRAFEQF
TRBV4-2	ASSQERGDTQY
TRBV6-1	ASSEDPGFGEQY
TRBV28	ASSLTSKNIQY
TRBV10-3	AICNGSTGNTIY
TRBV5-1	ASSLLAGGSTDTQY
TRBV30	AWSVLGTGILPQH
TRBV19	ASSIGQGNNSPLH
TRBV19	ASSIDGRGNQPQH
TRBV6-1	ASSERPGYT
TRBV7-9	ASSPGQGSQPQH
TRBV7-9	ASRTGAYEQY
TRBV29-1	IATGMGNEQF
TRBV5-1	ASSPDSFSGNTIY
TRBV10-3	AISDRLNNQPQH
TRBV5-6	ASSLEISLAPDTQY
TRBV4-1	ASSNIAGGLDTQY
TRBV3-1/TRBV3-2	ASSQAPLYNGNTIY
TRBV5-4	ASSPRQGYNEQF
TRBV3-1/TRBV3-2	ASSQREGGTEAF
TRBV30	AWSVLAGGEQY
TRBV9	ASSPYTGELF
TRBV5-1	ASSLARGQQETQY
TRBV28	ASRSPTSNYGYT
TRBV11-3	ASSLERGPYNEQF
TRBV4-2	ASSQQLGTGVYGYT
TRBV4-1	ASSQVGLGTDTQY
TRBV7-6	ASSSVSGSSTDTQY
TRBV11-2	ASSLEGGGASDTQY
TRBV28	ASSLVGTGGGYT
TRBV9	ASSPRAGGPTGELF
TRBV2	ASRYTNGQETQY
TRBV6-1	ASSESGQGRNYGYT
TRBV11-2	ASSLQGDEKLF
TRBV19	ASTGTGGLAGNTIY
TRBV27	ASRKTGGTEAF
TRBV7-3	ASSSQSGSILNEQF
TRBV4-2	ASYGTSGGTTSTDTQY
TRBV19	ASSIGGNTEAF
TRBV10-2	ASQGGRAEKLF
TRBV9	ASSWTSENNEQF
TRBV3-1/TRBV3-2	ASSQAGGYNEQF
TRBV7-2	ASSPAEGAYYGYT
TRBV10-2	ASRLAGAADTQY